These T cell receptor beta chains were read from a single sample in a study of shared clonotypes between healthy human individuals. Clones were sequenced by immunoSEQ multiplex PCR, and TCRdb holds only the in-frame ones, with some missing. This sample has nearly 1 million clones, with approximately 80% found just once. The sequenced material came from memory CD4+ T cells sorted from blood. The receptor set was obtained from a man younger than 35 in good health. Both conserved end residues are trimmed from each CDR3.

>TRBV28|13|TRBJ2-7
ASSPTGGSSYEQY
>TRBV7-2|12|TRBJ2-7
ASSTQQGYYEQY
>TRBV5-4|12|TRBJ2-7
ASSLLAGSYEQY
>TRBV11-3|16|TRBJ2-1
ASSLTGLAGGPFPEQF
>TRBV11-2|14|TRBJ2-1
ASSSQRGPSYNEQF
>TRBV5-8|14|TRBJ2-7
ASSRAQYLSSYEQY
>TRBV15|13|TRBJ2-1
ATSKDRAGYNEQF
>TRBV7-8|13|TRBJ2-5
ASSLSSSGPETQY
>TRBV10-3|13|TRBJ1-2
AISDGGTGLYGYT
>TRBV6-5|13|TRBJ2-7
ATELRRPSSYEQY
>TRBV5-1|11|TRBJ1-2
ASSLRQNYGYT
>TRBV9|14|TRBJ2-1
ASSATGTSGTGEQF
>TRBV18|14|TRBJ1-5
ASSPPAGALNQPQH
>TRBV9|15|TRBJ2-1
ASSVNSGGTSYNEQF
>TRBV5-4|12|TRBJ2-4
ASSPSGIGNIQY
>TRBV4-1|13|TRBJ1-5
ASSQDGQGGQPQH
>TRBV9|16|TRBJ2-7
ASSVGTPLAGASYEQY
>TRBV10-3|14|TRBJ2-1
AISDLGLAAGREQF
>TRBV6-4|13|TRBJ2-7
ASILIGQGPHEQY
>TRBV6-1|11|TRBJ2-5
ASSGLIRETQY
>TRBV19|11|TRBJ2-3
ASSSGPMNTQY
>TRBV5-5|9|TRBJ2-3
ASTGKDTQY
>TRBV19|12|TRBJ1-2
ASSIGRQGYGYT
>TRBV18|13|TRBJ2-7
ASSASLGQGAEQY
>TRBV27|12|TRBJ2-2
ASRRSANTGELF
>TRBV5-1|12|TRBJ2-1
ASSLAGPDNEQF
>TRBV6-1|13|TRBJ2-6
AIRQAASGANVLT
>TRBV9|11|TRBJ2-5
ASSVGDLETQY
>TRBV5-6|13|TRBJ2-2
ASSLAIVFSGELF
>TRBV30|13|TRBJ2-3
AWRRTSGRTDTQY
>TRBV10-3|11|TRBJ2-2
ATARGSPGELF
>TRBV12-2|15|TRBJ1-2
ASRLEGRQEVWRGYT
>TRBV19|11|TRBJ1-5
ASWTGHGQPQH
>TRBV5-1|12|TRBJ1-2
ASSGGSFQYGYT
>TRBV5-1|16|TRBJ1-6
ASSLDDRGPGNNSPLH
>TRBV7-9|13|TRBJ2-3
ASSSSSRNTDTQY
>TRBV19|12|TRBJ2-5
ASSPRQTQETQY
>TRBV4-3|13|TRBJ1-4
ASSQEGGTNEKLF
>TRBV28|15|TRBJ2-3
ASSLSTSGGYTDTQY
>TRBV2|11|TRBJ2-3
ASTRDSTDTQY
>TRBV21-1|10|TRBJ1-6
ASSKVNSPLH
>TRBV30|11|TRBJ2-7
AWRETGVYEQY
>TRBV7-2|14|TRBJ2-5
ASSLVQGILRETQY
>TRBV18|11|TRBJ2-2
ASSPGGAGELF
>TRBV12-5|13|TRBJ1-1
ASGLVPRVPTEAF
>TRBV28|13|TRBJ1-6
ASIAGSSYNSPLH
>TRBV5-6|14|TRBJ1-5
ASSIRDRGSNQPQH
>TRBV10-2|14|TRBJ2-2
ASSGYGQDLAGELF
>TRBV6-5|10|TRBJ2-6
ASSPGANVLT